Each of the 13 T cell receptor beta chains below was sequenced from the same sample in a study of cytomegalovirus exposure and HLA in healthy donors. Researchers ran the PCR with 60 Vbeta and 13 Jbeta primers. Sequenced by immunoSEQ multiplex PCR; TCRdb stores in-frame clones only, minus some. The repertoire consists of approximately 240,000 clones, with around 76% occurring once and the leading ten covering roughly 5%. Sequencing input: PBMCs. The receptor set was obtained from a woman aged 40 to 50 in good health and CMV-seropositive.

V is TRBV6-5 and J is TRBJ2-5; D call uncertain. Trimming left V 0 bases short and J 5 bases short, with 10 bases between. The CDR3 is 14 amino acids. Germline loops: CDR1 MNHEY, CDR2 SVGAGI. The CDR3 sequence: CASSYSILEETQYF. DNA of the CDR3: TGTGCCAGCAGTTACTCCATCCTAGAGGAGACCCAGTACTTC.

This chain connects TRBV12-1 to TRBJ1-2. TRBV12-1 is annotated as a pseudogene. The CDR3 has 16 residues. This CDR3 reads CASSFGGGRAFYGYTF. Written as DNA, the CDR3 is TGTGCCAGCAGCTTTGGGGGGGGGAGGGCTTTCTATGGCTACACCTTC.

The V gene is TRBV6-1, the J gene TRBJ1-3, with TRBD1 as a possible D gene (5 bases). Trimming took 0 bases from V and 3 from J, leaving 12 bases between them. In germline, CDR1 is MNHNS, CDR2 SASEGT. The CDR3 sequence is 16 residues long. The CDR3 DNA reads TGTGCCAGCAGTGAAGCGCTGGTACAGGTTGGAAACACCATATATTTT. Translation: CASSEALVQVGNTIYF.

This clone was seen only a few times. This chain connects TRBV7-9 to TRBJ1-1, with D perhaps TRBD1 (6 bases). V lost 8 bases and J lost 0, with 7 bases in between. This CDR3 comprises 12 residues. The germline V gene has CDR1 SEHNR and CDR2 FQNEAQ (reference sequence). DNA for the CDR3: TGTGCCAGCGGGGGCATGAACACTGAAGCTTTCTTT. Translation: CASGGMNTEAFF.

This rearrangement joins TRBV21-1 to TRBJ2-5; the DNA was not used to check the table's D call, TRBD1. TRBV21-1 is described as a pseudogene. This CDR3 is built from 14 residues. The chain's CDR3 is CASSKLQLQETQYF. CDR3 sequence (DNA): TGTGCCAGCAGCAAACTACAGCTCCAAGAGACCCAGTACTTC.

In DNA, the CDR3 is TGTGCCAGTACCACTTCGGGTAGCGGGGGGCCAGATACGCAGTATTTT. It is translated as CASTTSGSGGPDTQYF. The chain has TRBV19 and TRBJ2-3, with 10 bases matching TRBD2. This CDR3 comprises 16 residues. V lost 7 bases, J lost 4 bases, and 11 bases stayed unmatched. CDR1 and CDR2 (germline): LNHDA, SQIVND (reference sequence).

The V and J genes are TRBV4-1 and TRBJ2-2, with D perhaps TRBD1 (6 bases). This CDR3 is 18 amino acids long. CDR1 is MGHRA, CDR2 YSYEKL, per germline. V was shortened by 1 base and J by 4 bases, with 19 bases between the two germline ends. This CDR3 is CASSQGTVIPGSTGELFF. The DNA of the CDR3 is TGCGCCAGCAGCCAAGGGACAGTCATTCCGGGATCCACCGGGGAGCTGTTTTTT.

This clone was detected only a few times. The chain employs TRBV9 and TRBJ1-3; TRBD1 matches 7 bases. The CDR3 spans 16 residues. V dropped 2 bases and J dropped 2; count of bases not matched to a gene: 7. Germline-derived CDR1 and CDR2 are SGDLS and YYNGEE. The CDR3 spells CASSVTGSRAGNTIYF. As DNA, the CDR3 is TGTGCCAGCAGCGTGACAGGGTCCCGGGCTGGAAACACCATATATTTT.

V usage is TRBV6-5 and J usage is TRBJ1-2; TRBD1 is a possible D gene (6 bases). The CDR3 spans 13 residues. Per the germline V gene, CDR1 is MNHEY and CDR2 is SVGAGI. Trimming stripped 0 bases from V and 10 bases from J, with 12 bases between. The CDR3 loop reads CASSYSGQSFYTF. CDR3 bases: TGTGCCAGCAGTTACTCGGGACAAAGCTTCTACACCTTC.

The chain joins TRBV9 to TRBJ2-5; D might be TRBD1 (6 bases). CDR3 size: 13 residues. The germline V and J ends were trimmed by 1 base and 5 bases, with 9 bases remaining between them. The germline gives CDR1 SGDLS, CDR2 YYNGEE. The CDR3 spells CASSVQGSETQYF. Here the CDR3 DNA reads TGTGCCAGCAGCGTACAGGGGTCGGAGACCCAGTACTTC.

The chain joins TRBV7-9 to TRBJ1-6; 9 bases are a match to TRBD1. Germline-derived CDR1 and CDR2 are SEHNR and FQNEAQ (reference sequence). There are 15 residues in the CDR3. The V gene end was trimmed by 2 bases and the J gene end by 10 bases; junction bases not matched to a gene: 6. The CDR3 loop is CASSLLGGTGSPLHF. CDR3 sequence (DNA): TGTGCCAGCAGCTTATTGGGGGGGACAGGGTCACCCCTCCACTTT. Looking up the rest from reference TRBV7-9 and TRBJ1-6 gives the full variable domain: DTGVSQNPRHKITKRGQNVTFRCDPISEHNRLYWYRQTLGQGPEFLTYFQNEAQLEKSRLLSDRFSAERPKGSFSTLEIQRTEQGDSAMYLCASSLLGGTGSPLHFGNGTRLTVT.

V gene TRBV11-3 combines with J gene TRBJ2-1; the match to TRBD2 covers 13 bases. Germline CDR1 is SGHNT and CDR2 is YENEEA. The trim removed 2 bases at V and 5 bases at J, leaving 6 bases unmatched. There are 17 residues in the CDR3. The DNA of the CDR3 is TGTGCCAGCAGCTTAAGAGGGACTAGCGGGGCACACAATGAGCAGTTCTTC. It codes for CASSLRGTSGAHNEQFF.

J is TRBJ2-7 and V is TRBV7-8; possibly TRBD2 for D (6 bases). CDR1 SGHVS and CDR2 FQNEAQ come from the germline V gene. This CDR3 has 15 residues. Trimming shortened V by 0 bases and J by 4 bases, and 13 bases separated the two germline ends. The DNA for the CDR3 is TGTGCCAGCAGCTTAGCAATAGGGAGGAGGTACGAGCAGTACTTC. This encodes CASSLAIGRRYEQYF.